Listed here are 12 T cell receptor beta chains from one sample, sequenced in a study of regulatory T cells in long-lasting Graves disease. Stated time point: persistent/refractory GD, antithyroid drugs over 5 years with positive TRAb. With RNA extracted from PBMCs as input, the TCR library was made. Relying on iRepertoire HTBI primers and Arm-PCR of CDR3 regions, the team built TCR beta libraries. MiXCR, applied by TCRdb to the multiplex PCR reads, yields one record per CDR3 protein. The sample consists of 650,000 to 700,000 distinct CDR3 sequences, around 30% of them appearing once. Sample: peripheral blood mononuclear cells (PBMCs), taken when the disease was refractory, from a patient treated with antithyroid drugs. The source is a female donor with Graves disease.

The gene calls are TRBV28 and TRBJ2-6, with D maybe TRBD1 (5 bases). V gave up 7 bases and J gave up 0 bases, with 16 bases separating them. CDR3 length equals 17 residues. The V gene's germline CDR1 is MDHEN and CDR2 SYDVKM. This CDR3 is CASIGAGIISGANVLTF. As DNA, the CDR3 is TGTGCCAGCATTGGGGCAGGGATCATCTCTGGGGCCAACGTCCTGACTTTC.

The chain carries TRBV6-1 and TRBJ2-7, with TRBD2 matching 11 bases. The CDR3 has 15 residues. Germline V gene data show CDR1 as MNHNS and CDR2 as SASEGT. Trimming removed 6 bases from V and 7 bases from J; junction bases left unmatched: 11. The CDR3 protein is CASSPRLAGFYEQYF. The CDR3 DNA reads TGTGCCAGCAGCCCGAGACTAGCGGGATTTTATGAGCAGTACTTC.

This clonotype has a handful of counts. The chain carries TRBV18 and TRBJ1-4; D gene unclear. Trimming removed 4 bases at V and 8 bases at J, with 8 bases between. The CDR3 covers 12 residues. Germline lookup yields CDR1 KGHSH and CDR2 LQKENI. The CDR3 region is CASSRLGEKLFF. DNA of the CDR3: TGTGCCAGCTCACGATTGGGGGAAAAACTGTTTTTT.

This sequence joins TRBV5-4 and TRBJ2-5; weak D call: TRBD1 (5 bases). The CDR3 is made up of 14 amino acids. Germline CDR1 is SGHNT and CDR2 is YYREEE (reference sequence). Trimming took 0 bases from V and 5 from J, leaving 11 bases between them. CDR3 in amino acids: CASSLDRLEETQYF. The CDR3, as DNA: TGTGCCAGCAGCTTGGACAGGTTGGAGGAGACCCAGTACTTC.

This clonotype was counted at least ten times. The V gene is TRBV20-1, the J gene TRBJ2-5; no firm D call. V was pared by 1 base and J by 3 bases, with 9 bases between. This CDR3 has 13 residues. Germline lookup yields CDR1 DFQATT and CDR2 SNEGSKA (reference sequence). CDR3 loop: CSARGGFEETQYF. In DNA form, the CDR3 reads TGCAGTGCTAGAGGGGGTTTTGAAGAGACCCAGTACTTC.

V usage is TRBV7-9 and J usage is TRBJ1-5; unclear D gene. The CDR3 runs 16 residues. The germline CDR1 and CDR2 sequences are SEHNR and FQNEAQ (reference sequence). V was trimmed by 5 bases and J by 0 bases, leaving 14 bases between them. CDR3 amino acids: CASSRGRKFSNQPQHF. DNA of the CDR3: TGTGCCAGCAGCCGAGGCAGAAAGTTTAGCAATCAGCCCCAGCATTTT.

This clonotype has a count of ten or more. This rearrangement joins TRBV5-1 to TRBJ1-2; D is unclear. Germline V gene sequence: CDR1 SGHRS, CDR2 YFSETQ. This CDR3 is 13 amino acids long. V was trimmed by 0 bases and J by 8 bases, leaving 11 bases between them. CDR3 sequence: CASSLGGGAGYTF. The CDR3 coding sequence is TGCGCCAGCAGCTTGGGAGGCGGCGCGGGCTACACCTTC.

CDR3 nucleotide sequence: TGCGCCAGCAGCTCTATCATCCAGGGGGGCGGGGATGAGCAGTTCTTC. This encodes CASSSIIQGGGDEQFF. The chain is built from TRBV5-1 and TRBJ2-1; a weak D match, TRBD1 (7 bases). V was clipped by 3 bases and J by 8 bases, with 21 bases between them. The CDR3 covers 16 residues. Germline V gene data show CDR1 as SGHRS and CDR2 as YFSETQ. Variable domain in full (rest from reference TRBV5-1 and TRBJ2-1): KAGVTQTPRYLIKTRGQQVTLSCSPISGHRSVSWYQQTPGQGLQFLFEYFSETQRNKGNFPGRFSGRQFSNSRSEMNVSTLELGDSALYLCASSSIIQGGGDEQFFGPGTRLTVL.

CDR3 sequence (DNA): TGTGCCATCAGAAAAGGACAGGGACATGACGAAAAACTGTTTTTT. Translating gives CAIRKGQGHDEKLFF. This rearrangement joins TRBV10-3 to TRBJ1-4; 8 bases align to TRBD1. The V gene end was trimmed by 6 bases and the J gene end by 8 bases; junction bases not matched to a gene: 11. Germline assignment: CDR1 ENHRY and CDR2 SYGVKD. The CDR3 has 15 residues.

There are a few counts of this clonotype. The chain couples TRBV6-1 to TRBJ1-5; D is perhaps TRBD1 (5 bases). Germline CDR1 and CDR2: MNHNS and SASEGT. Trimming pared 6 bases from V and 6 bases from J, leaving 18 bases between. This CDR3 spans 15 amino acids. CDR3 bases: TGTGCCAGCAGCCGGGACTCCGGGGGGAGTCAGCCCCAGCATTTT. As protein: CASSRDSGGSQPQHF.

CDR3 sequence: CASSERGSRAIQPQHF. The CDR3 region has the DNA TGTGCCAGCAGTGAGAGGGGGAGCAGGGCAATACAGCCCCAGCATTTT. The chain couples TRBV2 to TRBJ1-5, with TRBD1 as a possible D gene (6 bases). The CDR3 covers 16 residues. Germline V gene sequence: CDR1 SNHLY, CDR2 FYNNEI. The ends were cut back, 3 bases at V and 7 bases at J, with 19 bases in the middle.

The rearrangement links TRBV20-1 to TRBJ2-7; 7 nucleotides match TRBD1. CDR1 and CDR2 from the germline V gene are DFQATT and SNEGSKA (reference sequence). CDR3 length equals 14 residues. With 3 bases clipped from V and 1 base from J, the junction kept 6 bases outside the gene matches. CDR3 amino acids: CSASLQGQSYEQYF. The CDR3 DNA reads TGCAGTGCTAGTCTGCAGGGACAGTCCTACGAGCAGTACTTC.